This TCR beta chain was sequenced during a study of PD-L1 blockade in urothelial cancer. Study-wide context: Samples came from 3 weeks, at the second dose, and 6 weeks into treatment. Across blood samples, T cells had a median count of roughly 140,000.

After removal of 9 bases from V and 1 base from J, the junction contained 14 bases not matched to a gene. From germline, CDR1 is LNHDA and CDR2 SQIVND (reference sequence). The length of the CDR3 is 19 residues. The sample's time point: pretreatment peripheral blood. Patients yielded 1 to 8 samples each, pretreatment and on-treatment. Generated by immunoSEQ multiplex PCR, the TCRdb table keeps only in-frame clones and is missing some. The table records fewer than 75,000 clones, 85% to 90% of them present only once. This clone was picked up one time. This clonotype originated in a man in his sixties or seventies with urothelial cancer. The sample here was PBMCs, taken around atezolizumab (anti-PD-L1) treatment. This rearrangement joins TRBV19 to TRBJ2-1; 14 positions agree with TRBD2. CDR3 nucleotide sequence: TGTGCCAGCCGCCCGGTGGGACTAGCGGGAGTTGGGTCCTACAATGAGCAGTTCTTC. Protein product: CASRPVGLAGVGSYNEQFF.